This TCR beta chain was profiled in a study of identical twins. Study results and caveats: Weaker excess twin sharing was observed in beta out-of-frame sequences.

In every case, the donor was a healthy Caucasian. The CDR3 is 13 residues long. CDR1 MNHNY and CDR2 SVGAGI come from the germline V gene (reference sequence). TCRdb used MiXCR to reprocess the 5' RACE reads, holding one entry per CDR3 protein. The sample lists 200,000 or so distinct CDR3 sequences; less than 20% were seen once. Details on this clonotype: The antigen is not known. Germline and junction disagree at one end, which may indicate a read error.

These records were also assigned to another study, of T cells expressing NK-cell markers. That work adds: CD3+CD56+NKG2C+, CD3+CD56+NKG2C- and CD3+CD56-NKG2C+ T cells, once sorted, supplied the TCR beta repertoires. Among the experiments, several used an anti-gamma-delta TCR antibody to restrict sorting to alpha-beta TCR T cells.

Sequenced material: CD8+ T cells sorted from blood. The chain couples TRBV6-6 to TRBJ1-1, with 8 bases fitting TRBD1. The clonotype originates from a woman aged 18 to 35 in good health. CDR3 sequence (DNA): TGTGCCAGCAGTTACTCGACAGGGGCTGAAGCCTTCTTT. It codes for CASSYSTGAEAFF.